The next 11 T cell receptor beta chains were all read from a single sample in a study of blood T cell repertoires in COVID-19. TCRdb's copy holds only in-frame clones and misses some; the assay was immunoSEQ multiplex PCR. Among around 480,000 clones, about nine tenths were seen once, and the ten largest hold 10% to 15%. Input material: peripheral blood. The receptors derive from a woman between 45 and 60 years old with COVID-19, enrolled during active disease.

The count of this clone is one. V usage is TRBV11-2 and J usage is TRBJ1-1; unclear D gene. Trimming removed 3 bases from V and 3 bases from J, with 5 bases in between. Germline CDR1 SGHAT, CDR2 FQNNGV. The CDR3 is 12 amino acids. The CDR3 coding sequence is TGTGCCAGCAGCTTGCGGGACACTGAAGCTTTCTTT. It is translated as CASSLRDTEAFF.

This clone was seen a single time. The chain has TRBV2 and TRBJ2-6; TRBD1 might be the D (5 bases). The CDR3 sequence is 15 residues long. In germline, CDR1 is SNHLY, CDR2 FYNNEI. Deletions cut 7 bases from V and 2 bases from J, with 12 bases between. Written as DNA, the CDR3 is TGTGCCAGCAATCTCCAGGGTACTGGGGCCAACGTCCTGACTTTC. Translation gives CASNLQGTGANVLTF.

The chain is built from TRBV2 and TRBJ1-2, with D perhaps TRBD1 (6 bases). The CDR3 covers 13 residues. The V and J ends lost 8 bases and 2 bases respectively, with 12 bases between them. Germline V lookup: CDR1 SNHLY, CDR2 FYNNEI. DNA of the CDR3: TGTGCCAGCTTAAATCAGGGGAACTATGGCTACACCTTC. This encodes CASLNQGNYGYTF.

The J gene is TRBJ1-2, the V gene TRBV3-1 (or the pseudogene TRBV3-2), with TRBD1 matching over 8 bases. Germline values: CDR1 LGHDT, CDR2 YNNKEL (reference sequence). V shed 0 bases, J shed 4 bases, and the junction held 4 bases outside the gene matches. The CDR3 spans 15 residues. CDR3 sequence (DNA): TGTGCCAGCAGCCAAGATTCAGGGGGCGCCTATGGCTACACCTTC. This gives the protein CASSQDSGGAYGYTF.

This chain connects TRBV2 to TRBJ2-3; tentatively, D is TRBD2 (6 bases). The CDR3 totals 12 residues. Germline V gene data show CDR1 as SNHLY and CDR2 as FYNNEI. V lost 8 bases and J lost 2, with 8 bases in between. CDR3 DNA sequence: TGTGCCAGCGGGGGGTTCACAGATACGCAGTATTTT. It yields the protein CASGGFTDTQYF.

The V gene is TRBV5-4, the J gene TRBJ1-1; D perhaps matches TRBD1 (6 bases). V lost 9 bases to trimming and J lost 11 bases, with 20 bases between them. CDR3 length: 12 amino acids. Germline CDR1 SGHNT, CDR2 YYREEE (reference sequence). The CDR3 bases are TGTGCCATAACCCCAGAACAGGGTCGGGCTTTCTTT. This gives the protein CAITPEQGRAFF.

Here the CDR3 DNA reads TGTGCCAGCAGTGAGGGCCGGGGTGTAATAGGCCAAGCTTTCTTT. Translating gives CASSEGRGVIGQAFF. The chain uses TRBV2 and TRBJ1-1; no definite D call. There are 15 residues in the CDR3. Germline values: CDR1 SNHLY, CDR2 FYNNEI. The V and J ends lost 3 bases and 9 bases respectively, with 20 bases between them.

The CDR3 DNA follows: TGTGCCAGCAGCCTTGGACAGGGGGCCGATGAGCAGTTCTTC. This gives the protein CASSLGQGADEQFF. The chain links TRBV11-2 to TRBJ2-1; the match to TRBD1 covers 11 bases. Trimming at V came to 5 bases and at J to 8 bases, leaving 5 bases not matched to a gene. From germline, CDR1 is SGHAT and CDR2 FQNNGV. The CDR3 totals 14 residues.

In DNA form, the CDR3 reads TGTGCCAGCAGTTACAGGGGGCCCATTGGCTACACCTTC. Protein sequence: CASSYRGPIGYTF. The J gene is TRBJ1-2, the V gene TRBV6-6, with 7 bases that match TRBD1. CDR3 length equals 13 residues. The germline CDR1 and CDR2 sequences are MNHNY and SVGAGI (reference sequence). V dropped 2 bases and J dropped 7; count of bases not matched to a gene: 4.

The chain couples TRBV4-1 to TRBJ1-1, with 9 bases aligning to TRBD1. The V gene's germline CDR1 is MGHRA and CDR2 YSYEKL. The CDR3 sequence is 18 residues long. J was trimmed by 4 bases and V by 2 bases; bases with no gene match: 14. The CDR3 here is CASSQQRTYRGQFTEAFF. In DNA, the CDR3 is TGCGCCAGCAGCCAACAAAGGACGTACAGGGGGCAATTCACTGAAGCTTTCTTT.

This chain links TRBV10-2 with TRBJ1-4, with TRBD1 matching over 7 bases. The CDR3 runs 14 residues. Germline V gene data show CDR1 as WSHSY and CDR2 as SAAADI. V shed 2 bases and J 7 bases; nucleotides not matched to a gene: 4. The CDR3 DNA reads TGCGCCAGCAGTGAGAGGGGGCGCGTTGAAAAACTGTTTTTT. This encodes CASSERGRVEKLFF.